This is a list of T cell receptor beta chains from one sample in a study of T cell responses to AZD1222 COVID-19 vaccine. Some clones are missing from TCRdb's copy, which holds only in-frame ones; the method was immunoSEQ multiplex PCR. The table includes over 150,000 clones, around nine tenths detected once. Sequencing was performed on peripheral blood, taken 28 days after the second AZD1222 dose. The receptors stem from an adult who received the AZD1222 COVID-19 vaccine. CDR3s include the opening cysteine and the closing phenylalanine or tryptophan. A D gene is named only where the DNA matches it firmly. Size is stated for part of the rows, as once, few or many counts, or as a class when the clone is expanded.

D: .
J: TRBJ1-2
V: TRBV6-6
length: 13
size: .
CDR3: CASSYPDSYGYTF
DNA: TGTGCCAGCAGTTACCCGGACAGCTATGGCTACACCTTC

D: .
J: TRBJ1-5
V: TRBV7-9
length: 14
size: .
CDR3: CASSFSGRNQPQHF
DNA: TGTGCCAGCAGCTTTAGCGGGCGCAATCAGCCCCAGCATTTT

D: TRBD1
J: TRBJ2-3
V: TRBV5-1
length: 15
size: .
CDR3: CASSRDRGVTDTQYF
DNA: TGCGCCAGCAGCCGGGACAGGGGGGTGACAGATACGCAGTATTTT

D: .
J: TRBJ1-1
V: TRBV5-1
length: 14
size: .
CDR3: CASSLEVGNTEAFF
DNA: TGCGCCAGCAGCTTGGAGGTAGGGAACACTGAAGCTTTCTTT

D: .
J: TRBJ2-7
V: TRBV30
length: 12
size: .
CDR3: CAWRRPPGGQYF
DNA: TGTGCCTGGAGACGACCCCCGGGCGGGCAGTACTTC

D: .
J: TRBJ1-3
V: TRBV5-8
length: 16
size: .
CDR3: CASSLYYSNSGNTIYF
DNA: TGTGCCAGCAGCTTGTATTACAGCAACTCTGGAAACACCATATATTTT

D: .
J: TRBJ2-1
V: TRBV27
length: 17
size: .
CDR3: CASSLLRDPRSYNEQFF
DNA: TGTGCCAGCAGTCTACTCCGGGACCCTCGAAGCTACAATGAGCAGTTCTTC

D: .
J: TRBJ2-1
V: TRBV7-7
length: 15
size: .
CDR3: CASSFLGAPYNEQFF
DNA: TGTGCCAGCAGCTTCCTGGGGGCCCCCTACAATGAGCAGTTCTTC

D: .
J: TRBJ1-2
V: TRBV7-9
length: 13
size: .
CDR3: CASSPSGSYGYTF
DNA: TGTGCCAGCAGCCCATCGGGGAGCTATGGCTACACCTTC

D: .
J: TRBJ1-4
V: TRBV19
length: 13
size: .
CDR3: CASSIQKNEKLFF
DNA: TGTGCCAGTAGTATCCAGAAGAATGAAAAACTGTTTTTT

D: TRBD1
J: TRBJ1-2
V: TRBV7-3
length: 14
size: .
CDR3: CASSLSGTGGSYTF
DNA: TGTGCCAGCAGCTTGAGTGGGACAGGGGGGAGCTACACCTTC

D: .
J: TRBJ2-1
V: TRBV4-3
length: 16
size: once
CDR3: CASSPLGGQSYNEQFF
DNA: TGCGCCAGCTCCCCCCTCGGGGGCCAATCCTACAATGAGCAGTTCTTC

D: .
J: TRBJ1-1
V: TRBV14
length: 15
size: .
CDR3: CASSQDFVAVAEAFF
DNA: TGTGCCAGCAGCCAAGATTTCGTCGCTGTAGCTGAAGCTTTCTTT

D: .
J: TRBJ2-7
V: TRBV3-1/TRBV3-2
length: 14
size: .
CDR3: CASSHSGLSYEQYF
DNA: TGTGCCAGCAGCCATAGCGGTCTCTCCTACGAGCAGTACTTC

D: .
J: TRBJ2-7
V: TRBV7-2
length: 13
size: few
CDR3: CASSFARVAEQYF
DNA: TGTGCCAGCAGCTTTGCCAGGGTCGCCGAGCAGTACTTC

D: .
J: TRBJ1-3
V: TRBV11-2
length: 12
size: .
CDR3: CASSLYYDTIYF
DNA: TGTGCCAGCAGCTTATATTACGACACCATATATTTT

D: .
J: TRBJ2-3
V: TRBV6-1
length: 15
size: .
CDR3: CASSDTTVGTDTQYF
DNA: TGTGCCAGCAGTGACACCACCGTCGGGACAGATACGCAGTATTTT

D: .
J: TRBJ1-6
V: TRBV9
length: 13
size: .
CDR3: CASSPNSNSPLHF
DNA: TGTGCCAGCAGCCCAAATAGTAATTCACCCCTCCACTTT

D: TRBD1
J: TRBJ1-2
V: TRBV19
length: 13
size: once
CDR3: CASSSTGSYGYTF
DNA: TGTGCCAGTAGCTCGACAGGGAGCTATGGCTACACCTTC

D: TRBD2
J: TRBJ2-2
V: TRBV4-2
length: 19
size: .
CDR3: CASSQEGLAGLGYTGELFF
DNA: TGTGCCAGCAGCCAAGAAGGACTAGCGGGCCTTGGGTACACCGGGGAGCTGTTTTTT

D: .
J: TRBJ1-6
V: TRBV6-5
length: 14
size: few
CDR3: CASSRDGPNSPLHF
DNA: TGTGCCAGCAGTCGGGACGGACCTAATTCACCCCTCCACTTT